This TCR beta chain was obtained from a study of T cells in Graves' hyperthyroidism and ophthalmopathy (dated by TCRdb to about 2019). For the study in its entirety: Peripheral blood was sampled at the time of initial diagnosis, prior to any treatment. The paper describes TCR Vbeta CDR3 sequencing of 130 to 150 peripheral blood samples, made up of fewer than 50 ophthalmopathy patients, roughly 80 hyperthyroidism patients and roughly 17 progressor patients. The study also compared thyroid tissue and blood T-cell repertoires from 5 to 7 Graves' hyperthyroidism patients. To identify distinguishing TCR V-J signatures, a discovery cohort of around 100 patients was used, comprising 40 to 45 with Graves' ophthalmopathy and some 60 with stable Graves' hyperthyroidism. After sampling, hyperthyroidism patients received methimazole starting at 30 mg daily, and ophthalmopathy patients received high-dose intravenous methylprednisolone. The 100 discovery patients were randomly split 7:3 into training and test sets. Prospective prediction of ophthalmopathy was tested in an independent validation cohort of approximately 19 hyperthyroidism patients and 17 patients who later progressed to ophthalmopathy. What the study reported, not specific to this receptor: Most expanded thyroid clonotypes (frequency above 0.001) were also found in blood, which suggests that blood repertoires may mirror thyroid immune responses. Ophthalmopathy was separated from stable hyperthyroidism by a 13 V-J signature model, with just over 85% sensitivity and 81% to 82% specificity obtained in cross-validation and 80%/75% obtained in testing. Sample size was not statistically predetermined, and blinding of investigators to group allocation was not performed. In validation, the model predicted progression to ophthalmopathy with approximately 69% sensitivity and about 72% specificity, a median of 6.5 months before onset.

Trimming removed 5 bases from V and 0 bases from J, leaving 7 bases between the germline ends. Including cysteine and phenylalanine, the CDR3 has 13 amino acids. The kept DNA is CDR3 alone, 39 bases in frame from the first base. The germline V gene (reference sequence) gives CDR1 as GTSNPN and CDR2 as SVGIG. This clonotype was detected only a few times. Its antigen remains undetermined. No base-level quality is on record; no much larger clone is a single base apart. Graves' hyperthyroidism was defined as stable when no progression to ophthalmopathy occurred over 18 months of follow-up. Hyperthyroidism patients were aged 18 to 65 years and newly diagnosed, with disease duration of less than 2 months. Any patient with an uncontrolled infection, another autoimmune disease, pregnancy or lactation was excluded. Diagnoses were based on clinical symptoms, serum thyroxine and TRAb, thyroid ultrasound and orbital computed tomography. Ficoll-Paque density gradient centrifugation was used to isolate PBMCs from around 9.1 ml of fresh peripheral blood. Trizol reagent was used to extract total RNA, and RNA quality was then checked on an Agilent 2100 Bioanalyzer.

TCR beta CDR3 regions were amplified from RNA transcripts. The TCR CDR3 was subjected to a first round of RT-PCR using the HTBI primer set and the Qiagen OneStep RT-PCR kit. A second multiplex PCR round built the libraries, followed by size selection and purification. Libraries were sequenced paired-end with 100 bp reads on an Illumina HiSeq2000. Per the authors' processing: Raw data were processed with SOAPnuke, discarding reads with adapters, uncalled bases, mean Phred below 15, or no exact constant-primer or identifier match. High-quality paired reads were merged using COPE v1.2.5, and each unique nucleotide sequence was defined as a clonotype. MiTCR v1.1 was used to align clonotypes to the IMGT TRBV, TRBD and TRBJ reference segments. The analysis included only V-J combinations with a frequency above 0.0001, which together covered roughly 99% of the repertoires. A TCS score was defined as the ratio between F50 (clonal expansion) and ExV (chaos), using BLOSUM62-based TCRdist between CDR3 peptides within each V-J. Welch's t-statistics and random forest reduced approximately 520 V-J features to 13, which were used in a naive Bayes classifier (R e1071). Using fastp trimming at Q25 and MiXCR clonotype assembly, TCRdb reanalyzed the public sequencing data and kept in-frame beta chains. CDR3 protein duplicates are merged, each entry listing the most common genes and DNA. The V and J calls were not made by the authors but by TCRdb's processing. Recorded for this sample are approximately 630,000 distinct CDR3 sequences; around 15% of them occurred a single time. Together, the top ten hold around 4% of the sample.

The origin of this receptor is a woman in her twenties or thirties with Graves' hyperthyroidism. The sequence links TRBV30 to TRBJ2-2, with no confidently assigned D gene. The sequencing sample was made of blood. For the CDR3, the sequence is CAWRTANTGELFF. The nucleotide sequence reads as follows: TGTGCCTGGCGGACGGCGAACACCGGGGAGCTGTTTTTT.